Listed here are 21 T cell receptor beta chains from one sample, sequenced in a study of blood T cells in healthy people across ages. A J-beta primer mix and a sample-barcoded 5' primer were used in a second PCR of about 7 to 11 cycles. TCRdb redid the calling of the 5' RACE reads with MiXCR, one entry per CDR3 protein. The table lists fewer than 800,000 distinct CDR3 sequences, 20% to 25% of them singletons, with 9.4% in the top ten. Separately, the same data were catalogued under a study of T cells of mothers and their children.

The sequenced sample was blood. Source of these receptors: a boy younger than 18 in good health.

This rearrangement joins TRBV27 to TRBJ2-1; the match to TRBD2 covers 11 bases. CDR1 is MNHEY and CDR2 is SMNVEV in the germline V gene (reference sequence). This CDR3 is 16 amino acids long. J gave up 4 bases and V 2 bases, and 4 bases lay outside the gene matches. CDR3 amino acids: CASSLTSGGFYNEQFF. DNA for the CDR3: TGTGCCAGCAGTTTAACTAGCGGGGGATTTTACAATGAGCAGTTCTTC.

CDR3 coding DNA: TGTGCCAGCAGTCGAGCGGACGGGACCCATGAAGCTTTCTTT. Amino acids: CASSRADGTHEAFF. The chain combines TRBV7-9 with TRBJ1-1, with D tentatively TRBD1 (5 bases). The length of the CDR3 is 14 residues. The germline CDR1 and CDR2 sequences are SEHNR and FQNEAQ (reference sequence). The V and J ends lost 6 bases and 7 bases respectively, with 18 bases between them.

This clonotype occurred a few times. The chain carries TRBV7-3 and TRBJ1-5, with D unclear. Deletions cut 5 bases from V and 4 bases from J, with 18 bases between. CDR1 SGHTA and CDR2 FQGTGA come from the germline V gene. The CDR3 spans 16 residues. DNA for the CDR3: TGTGCCAGCAGCACGCAGCGGCCTGGCAGGAATCAGCCCCAGCATTTT. The encoded protein is CASSTQRPGRNQPQHF. Based on the CDR3 plus reference TRBV7-3 and TRBJ1-5, the full variable domain is GAGVSQTPSNKVTEKGKYVELRCDPISGHTALYWYRQSLGQGPEFLIYFQGTGAADDSGLPNDRFFAVRPEGSVSTLKIQRTERGDSAVYLCASSTQRPGRNQPQHFGDGTRLSIL.

This sequence joins TRBV4-1 and TRBJ2-1, with D perhaps matching TRBD2 (5 bases). CDR1 is MGHRA and CDR2 is YSYEKL in the germline V gene. The CDR3 is made up of 15 amino acids. V was trimmed by 6 bases and J by 5 bases, leaving 17 bases between them. This CDR3 is CASSSIGSDHNEQFF. CDR3 nucleotides: TGCGCCAGCAGTTCCATTGGTAGCGACCACAATGAGCAGTTCTTC.

The rearrangement links TRBV28 to TRBJ2-7; TRBD2 matches 7 bases. The germline V gene encodes CDR1 MDHEN and CDR2 SYDVKM. This CDR3 is 14 amino acids long. After removal of 5 bases from V and 2 bases from J, the junction contained 6 bases not matched to a gene. This chain's CDR3 is CASSGGSGAYEQYF. The CDR3 DNA is TGTGCCAGCAGTGGCGGGAGTGGGGCCTACGAGCAGTACTTC.

This clonotype was detected a few times. V gene TRBV7-2 combines with J gene TRBJ2-7; 10 bases align to TRBD1. Germline V gene data show CDR1 as SGHTA and CDR2 as FQGNSA. The ends lost 7 bases at V and 2 bases at J; junction bases unmatched: 5. This CDR3 spans 14 amino acids. The CDR3, as DNA: TGTGCCAGCACCCAGGACAGGGGGACCTACGAGCAGTACTTC. Translated, it gives CASTQDRGTYEQYF.

CDR3 loop: CASSDGQGYYGYTF. CDR3 DNA sequence: TGTGCCAGCAGCGATGGTCAGGGGTACTATGGCTACACCTTC. The rearrangement links TRBV2 to TRBJ1-2; D is possibly TRBD1 (6 bases). The V gene lost 6 bases and the J gene lost 3 bases, with 14 bases spanning the gap. CDR3 size: 14 residues. Germline V gives CDR1 SNHLY, CDR2 FYNNEI.

This rearrangement joins TRBV28 to TRBJ2-6; TRBD2 is a possible D gene (5 bases). The V and J ends lost 6 bases and 0 bases respectively, with 15 bases between them. This CDR3 region has 17 residues. The V gene's germline CDR1 is MDHEN and CDR2 SYDVKM. CDR3 coding DNA: TGTGCCAGCAGACTAGAGTCTGCGAACTCTGGGGCCAACGTCCTGACTTTC. This encodes CASRLESANSGANVLTF.

The V gene is TRBV18, the J gene TRBJ1-2; D remains ambiguous. In germline, CDR1 is KGHSH, CDR2 LQKENI. The V end was cut by 6 bases, the J end by 8 bases, with 16 bases between. The CDR3 extends over 13 amino acids. The CDR3 nucleotides are TGTGCCAGCTCTAACCCTAGTGCTCAGGGCTACACCTTC. Protein product: CASSNPSAQGYTF.

This chain links TRBV28 with TRBJ2-5; D unclear. The CDR3 consists of 15 residues. V lost 3 bases and J lost 2, with 13 bases in between. From germline, CDR1 is MDHEN and CDR2 SYDVKM. CDR3 DNA sequence: TGTGCCAGCAGTTTTGTCTCGGCGGATCAAGAGACCCAGTACTTC. Protein sequence: CASSFVSADQETQYF. Variable domain in full (rest from reference TRBV28 and TRBJ2-5): DVKVTQSSRYLVKRTGEKVFLECVQDMDHENMFWYRQDPGLGLRLIYFSYDVKMKEKGDIPEGYSVSREKKERFSLILESASTNQTSMYLCASSFVSADQETQYFGPGTRLLVL.

The V gene is TRBV20-1, the J gene TRBJ2-1, with 11 bases matching TRBD2. The better agreement between TRBJ2-7 and the DNA end casts doubt on the J call. CDR1 DFQATT and CDR2 SNEGSKA come from the germline V gene (reference sequence). The CDR3 is made up of 13 amino acids. CDR3 protein: CSIQGLAGDEQYF. The CDR3 nucleotides read TGCAGTATCCAAGGACTAGCGGGCGACGAGCAGTACTTC.

This clonotype has just one count. V is TRBV12-5 and J is TRBJ2-5; D is possibly TRBD1 (5 bases). The J call may be faulty, since TRBJ2-1 better matches the DNA end. Germline assignment: CDR1 LGHNT and CDR2 FRNRAP. This CDR3 contains 14 residues. DNA for the CDR3: TGTGCTAGTGGTTTGTCACAGGATGGGGATGAGCAGTTCTTC. This translates into CASGLSQDGDEQFF.

The chain uses TRBV15 and TRBJ2-7; 14 bases match TRBD2. The ends lost 3 bases at V and 6 bases at J; junction bases unmatched: 7. The CDR3 spans 16 residues. Looked up from germline, CDR1 is LNHNV and CDR2 is YYDKDF (reference sequence). CDR3 in DNA: TGTGCCACCAGCAGTGGATTGACTAGCGGGGGGGTCGAGCAGTACTTC. Residues: CATSSGLTSGGVEQYF.

This clonotype has a count of ten or more. The CDR3 DNA reads as TGTGCCAGCAGCTTGCTGGCTTCTCAAGAGACCCAGTACTTC. This codes for CASSLLASQETQYF. The J gene is TRBJ2-5, the V gene TRBV5-6; no reliable D call. Germline CDR1 is SGHDT and CDR2 is YYEEEE. This CDR3 is 14 amino acids long. Deletions cut 1 base from V and 2 bases from J, with 9 bases between.

The chain combines TRBV21-1 with TRBJ2-3; TRBD2 was called by the table and not checked on the DNA. TRBV21-1 represents a pseudogene. The CDR3 contains 16 residues. The CDR3: CASGGLAGYWTDTQYF. CDR3 nucleotide sequence: TGTGCCAGCGGCGGACTAGCGGGATATTGGACAGATACGCAGTATTTT.

This clonotype has a single count. The gene calls are TRBV29-1 and TRBJ2-3; TRBD1 matches at 8 bases. Germline CDR1 and CDR2: SQVTM and ANQGSEA. The V and J ends lost 4 bases and 3 bases, in that order; junction bases with no gene match: 6. The CDR3 has 14 residues. The CDR3 coding sequence is TGCAGCGTTGCACGCGACAGGGGAACAGATACGCAGTATTTT. It is translated as CSVARDRGTDTQYF.

The V call is TRBV7-2, the J call TRBJ2-5; 13 bases are shared with TRBD2. The J call may be wrong; the DNA end is better matched by TRBJ2-1. Per the germline V gene, CDR1 is SGHTA and CDR2 is FQGNSA. This CDR3 spans 15 amino acids. This CDR3 is CASSYGTSGEGEQFF. DNA for the CDR3: TGTGCCAGCAGCTACGGGACTAGCGGGGAGGGTGAGCAGTTCTTC.

The chain uses TRBV6-5 and TRBJ2-2; D is unclear. V lost 2 bases, J lost 2 bases, and 9 bases lay in between. Germline loops: CDR1 MNHEY, CDR2 SVGAGI. CDR3 size: 15 residues. CDR3 sequence reads: CASSYSPYNTGELFF. CDR3 bases: TGTGCCAGCAGTTACAGTCCTTACAACACCGGGGAGCTGTTTTTT.

As regards this clonotype: A junction end diverges from the germline sequence, so it may reflect a read error. The chain employs TRBV27 and TRBJ2-7, with TRBD2 matching 7 bases. CDR3 length: 14 amino acids. CDR1 and CDR2 (germline): MNHEY, SMNVEV (reference sequence). The CDR3 DNA sequence: TGCGCCGAAGGGAGGGGCGTGAGCTCCTACGAGCAGTACTTC. Protein product: CAEGRGVSSYEQYF.

This clonotype was seen only a few times. The rearrangement uses TRBV20-1 and TRBJ2-5; possible D gene TRBD2, 6 bases. The better agreement between TRBJ2-7 and the DNA end casts doubt on the J call. This CDR3 spans 15 amino acids. The germline V gene encodes CDR1 DFQATT and CDR2 SNEGSKA (reference sequence). CDR3 region: CSARDLPGVGDEQYF. In DNA form, the CDR3 reads TGCAGTGCTAGAGACCTTCCGGGGGTAGGAGACGAGCAGTACTTC.

This clonotype came up a few times. The genes are TRBV6-1 and TRBJ1-1, with D unclear. Per germline, CDR1 MNHNS and CDR2 SASEGT. The CDR3 has 11 residues. The CDR3 loop is CSSRAPPEAFF. CDR3 nucleotide sequence: TGTTCCTCCCGAGCGCCACCTGAAGCTTTCTTT.